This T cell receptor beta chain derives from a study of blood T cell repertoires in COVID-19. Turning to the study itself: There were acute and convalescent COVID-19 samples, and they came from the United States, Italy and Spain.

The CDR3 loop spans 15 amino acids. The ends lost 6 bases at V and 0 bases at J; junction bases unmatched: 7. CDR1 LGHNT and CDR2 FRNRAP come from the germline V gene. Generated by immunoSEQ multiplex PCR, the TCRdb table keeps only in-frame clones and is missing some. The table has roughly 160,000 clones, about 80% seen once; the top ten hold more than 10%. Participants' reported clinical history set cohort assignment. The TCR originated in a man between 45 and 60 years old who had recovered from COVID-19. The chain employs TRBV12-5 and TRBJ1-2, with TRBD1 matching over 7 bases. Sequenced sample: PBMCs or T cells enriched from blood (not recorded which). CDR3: CASGRGQETNYGYTF. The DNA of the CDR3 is TGTGCTAGTGGCCGTGGACAGGAGACTAACTATGGCTACACCTTC.